These 19 T cell receptor beta chains share one sample of origin, sequenced in a study of T cells in women clearing cervical HPV infection. Sequenced by immunoSEQ multiplex PCR; TCRdb stores in-frame clones only, minus some. Its listing shows 20,000 or so clones. Sequencing was performed on blood buffy coat. The receptors come from a woman between 18 and 69 years old with a cervical HPV16 infection that either progressed to CIN3+ or cleared (not recorded which).

Notes on this clone: The read falls 3 residues short of the CDR3 end, and the missing part is taken from the germline J gene. V is TRBV5-1 and J is TRBJ1-3; the D gene is possibly TRBD1 (6 bases). The germline gives CDR1 SGHRS, CDR2 YFSETQ. CDR3 size: 14 residues. Trimming pared 2 bases from V and 1 base from J, leaving 7 bases between. The CDR3 DNA, read in part, is TGCGCCAGCAGCTTACAGGGTTCTGGAAACACC. This encodes CASSLQGSGNT. The entire CDR3 protein reads CASSLQGSGNTIYF.

Regarding this clone: The observed sequence ends 3 residues before the CDR3 terminus, with the missing tail filled in from the germline J gene. V and J are TRBV5-1 and TRBJ1-1, with 7 bases lining up with TRBD1. This CDR3 is built from 16 residues. Germline V gene sequence: CDR1 SGHRS, CDR2 YFSETQ. V lost 4 bases to trimming and J lost 0 bases; unmatched junction nucleotides: 9. Partial CDR3 DNA: TGCGCCAGCAGCCCCGGGACAGTCAATCTGAACACTGAA. Encoded protein: CASSPGTVNLNTE. The whole CDR3 is CASSPGTVNLNTEAFF. Looking up the rest from reference TRBV5-1 and TRBJ1-1 gives the full variable domain: KAGVTQTPRYLIKTRGQQVTLSCSPISGHRSVSWYQQTPGQGLQFLFEYFSETQRNKGNFPGRFSGRQFSNSRSEMNVSTLELGDSALYLCASSPGTVNLNTEAFFGQGTRLTVV.

Remarks on this clone: The CDR3 end is not reached by the read, which stops 3 residues before it; the germline J gene fills it in. The chain has TRBV19 and TRBJ1-4, with D possibly being TRBD1 (6 bases). This CDR3 is 14 amino acids long. CDR1 and CDR2 from the germline V gene are LNHDA and SQIVND (reference sequence). The sequenced CDR3 bases are TGTGCCAGTAGTATACGGGACACGGCTCGGGAA. Translation gives CASSIRDTARE. Given in full, the CDR3 is CASSIRDTARELFF.

Details on this clone: The CDR3 extends 3 residues past the end of the read, so its final part is completed from the germline J gene. The chain joins TRBV28 to TRBJ1-6; 7 nucleotides agree with TRBD1. The CDR3 has 15 residues. Germline V gene sequence: CDR1 MDHEN, CDR2 SYDVKM. V was clipped by 6 bases and J by 8 bases; unmatched bases: 10. Incomplete CDR3 DNA: TGTGCCAGCAGCCCCGGTACAGGGGCTTATTCACCC. Amino acid sequence: CASSPGTGAYSP. The whole CDR3 sequence reads CASSPGTGAYSPLHF.

Concerning this clone itself: The read gets to within 3 residues of the CDR3 end, and the germline J gene fills in the rest. The chain is built from TRBV7-9 and TRBJ1-1; D uncertain. This CDR3 is built from 14 residues. The ends were cut back, 2 bases at V and 1 base at J, with 8 bases in the middle. From germline, CDR1 is SEHNR and CDR2 FQNEAQ (reference sequence). The part of the CDR3 DNA that was read is TGTGCCAGCAGCTTATCTACGTGGAACACTGAA. It translates to CASSLSTWNTE. The CDR3 in full is CASSLSTWNTEAFF.

On this clone itself: The DNA ends 3 residues before the CDR3 does, and the rest of the CDR3 is filled in from the germline J gene. This chain connects TRBV20-1 to TRBJ2-5; the match to TRBD2 covers 7 bases. V trimming: 0 bases; J trimming: 1 base; junction bases outside the gene matches: 5. The germline V gene has CDR1 DFQATT and CDR2 SNEGSKA (reference sequence). This CDR3 has 15 amino acids. This chain's CDR3 is CSARDLTSSQETQYF. CDR3 DNA (partial): TGCAGTGCTAGAGATCTGACTAGCAGCCAAGAGACC.

A note on this clone: The CDR3 end lies 3 residues beyond the end of the read and is filled in from the germline J gene. V gene TRBV19 combines with J gene TRBJ1-3; D ambiguous. The CDR3 contains 15 residues. CDR1 is LNHDA and CDR2 is SQIVND in the germline V gene (reference sequence). The V and J ends lost 7 bases and 2 bases respectively, with 15 bases between them. The CDR3 spells CASKVRGWTGNTIYF. The CDR3 DNA, read in part, is TGTGCCAGTAAAGTTCGGGGATGGACTGGAAACACC.

This clone is medium-sized by frequency. The read ends 3 residues early relative to the CDR3; the germline J gene fills the gap. The gene calls are TRBV18 and TRBJ2-5, with 7 positions matching TRBD1. The CDR3 totals 16 residues. Germline values: CDR1 KGHSH, CDR2 LQKENI. V lost 1 base and J lost 2; bases outside the gene matches: 7. The DNA read from the CDR3 is TGTGCCAGCTCACCACGAAAAGGGACAGCTCAAGAGACC. Its protein product is CASSPRKGTAQET. The complete CDR3 sequence is CASSPRKGTAQETQYF.

CDR3 loop: CASSQEEGRNEQFF. The sequenced part of the CDR3 DNA is TGCGCCAGCAGCCAGGAGGAGGGGCGGAATGAG. The chain recombines TRBV10-1 with TRBJ2-1, with D perhaps TRBD2 (6 bases). The read falls 3 residues short of the CDR3 end, and the missing part is taken from the germline J gene. The germline V and J ends were trimmed by 6 bases and 7 bases, with 16 bases remaining between them. The CDR3 totals 14 residues. Germline CDR1 reads WNHNN; CDR2 reads SYGVQD (reference sequence).

A note on this clone: The sequence runs out 3 residues before the end of the CDR3; the remainder is reconstructed from the germline J gene. The chain couples TRBV5-1 to TRBJ2-7, with D unclear. The germline V and J ends were trimmed by 0 bases and 3 bases, with 10 bases remaining between them. This CDR3 is built from 14 residues. In germline, CDR1 is SGHRS, CDR2 YFSETQ. The sequenced part of the CDR3 DNA is TGCGCCAGCAGCTTGGACAGCATAGGCTACGAG. Encoded protein: CASSLDSIGYE. The whole CDR3 protein is CASSLDSIGYEQYF.

In the case of this clone: One junction end does not reproduce the germline sequence, and a read error may be involved. The observed sequence ends 3 residues before the CDR3 terminus, with the missing tail filled in from the germline J gene. The chain employs TRBV12-3 or TRBV12-4 and TRBJ1-1, with a tentative D call TRBD1 (5 bases). The CDR3 spans 12 residues. The CDR3: CASSRTNNEAFF. Partial CDR3 DNA: TGTGCCAGCAGCCGGACAAACAATGAA.

A remark on this clone: The read halts 3 residues ahead of the CDR3 end, with the missing end drawn from the germline J gene. The J gene is TRBJ1-2, the V gene TRBV19; 7 bases are a match to TRBD1. CDR3 size: 15 residues. The V gene's germline CDR1 is LNHDA and CDR2 SQIVND (reference sequence). CDR3 region: CASSIANPTGPGYTF. Incomplete CDR3 DNA: TGTGCCAGTAGTATAGCCAACCCGACAGGGCCCGGC. Full variable domain (rest looked up from reference TRBV19 and TRBJ1-2): DGGITQSPKYLFRKEGQNVTLSCEQNLNHDAMYWYRQDPGQGLRLIYYSQIVNDFQKGDIAEGYSVSREKKESFPLTVTSAQKNPTAFYLCASSIANPTGPGYTFGSGTRLTVV.

Turning to this clone: The read gets to within 3 residues of the CDR3 end, and the germline J gene fills in the rest. The chain links TRBV7-8 to TRBJ2-2; no firm D call. CDR1 is SGHVS, CDR2 FQNEAQ, per germline. This CDR3 spans 15 amino acids. V was cut by 1 base and J by 8 bases, with 14 bases left in between. Incomplete CDR3 DNA: TGTGCCAGCAGCTTAGATGTAGCTGGAAATGGGGAG. Its translation: CASSLDVAGNGE. The entire CDR3 protein is CASSLDVAGNGELFF.

This clone ranks as medium-sized in terms of frequency. From the germline J gene comes the end of the CDR3, since the read stops 3 residues before it. The chain combines TRBV28 with TRBJ1-3; D not resolved. Deletions cut 2 bases from V and 6 bases from J, with 11 bases between. CDR3 length: 14 amino acids. Germline V gene sequence: CDR1 MDHEN, CDR2 SYDVKM. The CDR3: CASSLRQVENTIYF. CDR3 bases read: TGTGCCAGCAGTTTACGGCAGGTCGAAAACACC.

With respect to this clone: The sequence runs out 3 residues before the end of the CDR3; the remainder is reconstructed from the germline J gene. The chain has TRBV19 and TRBJ1-3; TRBD1 aligns across 9 bases. The germline V gene has CDR1 LNHDA and CDR2 SQIVND (reference sequence). The CDR3 has 15 amino acids. V gave up 3 bases and J gave up 4 bases; unmatched junction bases: 4. CDR3 DNA (partial): TGTGCCAGTAGTATTATGGGACAGGGAGGAAACACC. Its protein product is CASSIMGQGGNT. From start to end, the CDR3 is CASSIMGQGGNTIYF.

For this clone: The read ends 3 residues shy of where the CDR3 ends; the end is completed using the germline J gene. The chain combines TRBV7-9 with TRBJ1-1; D possibly corresponds to TRBD1 (5 bases). V lost 5 bases, J lost 1 base, and 8 bases lay in between. The germline CDR1 and CDR2 sequences are SEHNR and FQNEAQ (reference sequence). This CDR3 has 13 amino acids. The covered CDR3 bases are TGTGCCAGCAGCCCTGGACAGAACACTGAA. Protein product: CASSPGQNTE. The whole CDR3 protein is CASSPGQNTEAFF. Variable domain in full (rest from reference TRBV7-9 and TRBJ1-1): DTGVSQNPRHKITKRGQNVTFRCDPISEHNRLYWYRQTLGQGPEFLTYFQNEAQLEKSRLLSDRFSAERPKGSFSTLEIQRTEQGDSAMYLCASSPGQNTEAFFGQGTRLTVV.

On this clone: Read coverage stops 3 residues before the CDR3 terminus; the germline J gene supplies the remainder. The chain carries TRBV24-1 and TRBJ1-1; no firm D call. This CDR3 is built from 16 residues. Germline values: CDR1 KGHDR, CDR2 SFDVKD. The V end was cut by 2 bases, the J end by 5 bases, with 17 bases between. The CDR3 here is CATSDSTLSSRTEAFF. The sequenced CDR3 bases are TGTGCCACCAGTGATTCAACCCTTTCTAGTCGGACTGAA.

Details on this clone: Read sequence stops 3 residues before the CDR3 end, and the germline J gene provides the missing end. The rearrangement links TRBV10-3 to TRBJ2-5; TRBD2 matches 9 bases. The germline gives CDR1 ENHRY, CDR2 SYGVKD. Trimming cost V 2 bases and J 5 bases; bases outside gene matches: 15. CDR3 length: 18 amino acids. CDR3 bases read: TGTGCCATCAGTGAGCCGCGTCTTTTCAGCGGGAGGCGGGAGACC. Protein: CAISEPRLFSGRRET. The entire CDR3 sequence reads CAISEPRLFSGRRETQYF.

On this clone: The read is 3 residues too short to cover the CDR3 end, so that end is filled in from the germline J gene. This chain connects TRBV20-1 to TRBJ2-7; 8 positions match TRBD2. The CDR3 consists of 15 residues. Germline CDR1 DFQATT, CDR2 SNEGSKA (reference sequence). V shed 7 bases and J 3 bases; nucleotides not matched to a gene: 14. The CDR3 bases that were read are TGCAGTGTTGCTTACGAGAGCGGGAGCTTCTACGAG. Translated, it gives CSVAYESGSFYE. The whole CDR3 protein is CSVAYESGSFYEQYF.